This TCR beta chain was recovered during a study of T cells after yellow fever vaccination. Study-wide findings and caveats: Among primary-vaccination clones, most reappeared after the booster, at around 97% for CD4 and around 91% for CD8. Researchers cautioned that FACS-sorted repertoires could harbor abundant clonotypes contaminating from the bulk population.

Each CDR3 protein gets one entry after TCRdb re-called the 5' RACE reads with MiXCR. The sample records about 350,000 distinct CDR3 sequences, around a tenth being singletons. This clonotype was counted at least ten times. No antigen is known for it. The CDR3 is 13 amino acids. The ends were cut back, 6 bases at V and 3 bases at J, with 9 bases in the middle. Germline lookup yields CDR1 MNHNS and CDR2 SASEGT. The source was PBMCs, collected on the day of the first yellow fever vaccination. The chain links TRBV6-1 to TRBJ2-1, with D perhaps given as TRBD1 or TRBD2 (5 bases each). The receptor's source is a man younger than 35 who received the YFV17D yellow fever vaccine. The CDR3 DNA is TGTGCCAGCAGGGGGGATCTCTACAATGAGCAGTTCTTC. This codes for CASRGDLYNEQFF.